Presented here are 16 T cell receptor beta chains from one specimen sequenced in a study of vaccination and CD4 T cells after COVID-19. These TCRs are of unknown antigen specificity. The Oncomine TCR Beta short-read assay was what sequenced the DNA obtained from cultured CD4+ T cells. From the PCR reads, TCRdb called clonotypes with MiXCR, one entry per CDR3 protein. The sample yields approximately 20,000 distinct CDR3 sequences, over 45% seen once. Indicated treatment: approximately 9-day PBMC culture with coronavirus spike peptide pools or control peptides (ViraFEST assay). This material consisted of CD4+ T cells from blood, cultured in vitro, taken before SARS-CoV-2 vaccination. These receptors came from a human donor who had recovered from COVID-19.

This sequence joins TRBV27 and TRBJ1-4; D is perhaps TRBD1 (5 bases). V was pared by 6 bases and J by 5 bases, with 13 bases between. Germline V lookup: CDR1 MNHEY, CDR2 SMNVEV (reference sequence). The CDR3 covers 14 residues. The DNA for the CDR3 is TGTGCCAGCAGGCCCGGGACTGGGAATGAAAAACTGTTTTTT. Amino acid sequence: CASRPGTGNEKLFF.

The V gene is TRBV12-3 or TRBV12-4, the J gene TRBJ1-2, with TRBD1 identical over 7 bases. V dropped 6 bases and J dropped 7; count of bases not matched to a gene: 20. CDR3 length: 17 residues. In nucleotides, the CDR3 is TGTGCCAGCAGCCGACCTCTAACAGGGGAAGGTGGGGGTGGCTACACCTTC. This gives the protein CASSRPLTGEGGGGYTF.

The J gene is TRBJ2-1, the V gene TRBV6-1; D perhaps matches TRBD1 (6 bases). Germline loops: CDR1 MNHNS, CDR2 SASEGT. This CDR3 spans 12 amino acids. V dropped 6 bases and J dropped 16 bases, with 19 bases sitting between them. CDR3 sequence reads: CASRRANRDSFF. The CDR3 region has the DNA TGTGCCAGCAGGAGAGCCAACAGGGATAGCTTCTTC.

This chain's CDR3 is CASSLASTDEQFF. The CDR3 coding sequence is TGTGCCAGCAGCTTAGCATCCACTGATGAGCAGTTCTTC. The gene calls are TRBV11-3 and TRBJ2-1, with D uncertain. Germline V gives CDR1 SGHNT, CDR2 YENEEA. V was clipped by 1 base and J by 8 bases, with 9 bases between them. The length of the CDR3 is 13 residues.

CDR3: CASSLVTGASYEQYF. The CDR3 region has the DNA TGTGCCAGCAGCTTAGTTACAGGAGCCTCCTACGAGCAGTACTTC. The rearrangement joins TRBV7-6 to TRBJ2-7, with D possibly matching TRBD1 (5 bases). The V gene's germline CDR1 is SGHVS and CDR2 FNYEAQ. Trimming removed 1 base from V and 0 bases from J, with 10 bases in between. CDR3 size: 15 residues.

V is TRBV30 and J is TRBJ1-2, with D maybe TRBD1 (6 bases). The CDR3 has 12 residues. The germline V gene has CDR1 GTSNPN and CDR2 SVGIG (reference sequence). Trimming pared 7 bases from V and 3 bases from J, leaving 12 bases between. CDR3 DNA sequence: TGTGCCTTTCGACAGGACGACTATGGCTACACCTTC. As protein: CAFRQDDYGYTF.

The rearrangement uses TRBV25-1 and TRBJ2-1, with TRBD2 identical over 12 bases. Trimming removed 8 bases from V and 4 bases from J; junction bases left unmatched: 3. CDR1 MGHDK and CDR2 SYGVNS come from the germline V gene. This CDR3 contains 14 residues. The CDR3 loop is CASGLAGRYNEQFF. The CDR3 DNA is TGTGCCAGCGGACTAGCGGGAAGGTACAATGAGCAGTTCTTC.

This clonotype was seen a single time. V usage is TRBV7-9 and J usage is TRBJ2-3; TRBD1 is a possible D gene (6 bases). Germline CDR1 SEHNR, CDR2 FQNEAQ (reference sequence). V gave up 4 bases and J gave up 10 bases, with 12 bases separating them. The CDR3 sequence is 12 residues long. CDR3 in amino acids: CASSYSGVAQYF. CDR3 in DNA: TGTGCCAGCAGCTACTCAGGGGTTGCGCAGTATTTT. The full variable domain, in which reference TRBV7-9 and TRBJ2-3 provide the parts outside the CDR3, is DTGVSQNPRHKITKRGQNVTFRCDPISEHNRLYWYRQTLGQGPEFLTYFQNEAQLEKSRLLSDRFSAERPKGSFSTLEIQRTEQGDSAMYLCASSYSGVAQYFGPGTRLTVL.

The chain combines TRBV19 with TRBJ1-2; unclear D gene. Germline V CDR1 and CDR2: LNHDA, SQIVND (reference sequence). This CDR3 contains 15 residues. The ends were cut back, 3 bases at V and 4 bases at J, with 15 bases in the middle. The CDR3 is CASSIEAGNSYGYTF. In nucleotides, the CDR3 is TGTGCCAGTAGTATCGAGGCCGGGAACAGCTATGGCTACACCTTC. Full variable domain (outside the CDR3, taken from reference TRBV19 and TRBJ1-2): DGGITQSPKYLFRKEGQNVTLSCEQNLNHDAMYWYRQDPGQGLRLIYYSQIVNDFQKGDIAEGYSVSREKKESFPLTVTSAQKNPTAFYLCASSIEAGNSYGYTFGSGTRLTVV.

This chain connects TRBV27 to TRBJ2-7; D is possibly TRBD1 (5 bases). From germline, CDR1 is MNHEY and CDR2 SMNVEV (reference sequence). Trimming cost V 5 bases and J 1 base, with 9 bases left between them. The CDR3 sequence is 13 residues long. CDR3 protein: CASSGTGSYEQYF. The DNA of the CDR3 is TGTGCCAGCAGTGGCACAGGTTCCTACGAGCAGTACTTC.

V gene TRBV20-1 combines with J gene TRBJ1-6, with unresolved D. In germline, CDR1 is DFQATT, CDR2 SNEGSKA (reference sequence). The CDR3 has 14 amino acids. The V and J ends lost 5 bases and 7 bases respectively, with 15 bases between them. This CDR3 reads CSARQSVNNSPLHF. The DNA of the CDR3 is TGCAGTGCTCGGCAGTCAGTAAACAATTCACCCCTCCACTTT.

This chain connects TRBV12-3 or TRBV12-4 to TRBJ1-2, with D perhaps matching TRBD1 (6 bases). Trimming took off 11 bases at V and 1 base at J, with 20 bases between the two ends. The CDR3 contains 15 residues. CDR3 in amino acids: CAPGAAKGDNYGYTF. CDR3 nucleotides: TGTGCCCCTGGGGCCGCCAAGGGGGATAACTATGGCTACACCTTC.

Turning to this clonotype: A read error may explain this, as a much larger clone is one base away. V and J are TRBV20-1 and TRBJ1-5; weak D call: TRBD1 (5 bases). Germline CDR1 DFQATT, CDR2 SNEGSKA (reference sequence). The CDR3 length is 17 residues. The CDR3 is CSARDWRDPGSNRPQHF. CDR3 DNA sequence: TGCAGTGCTAGAGATTGGAGGGACCCGGGAAGCAATCGGCCCCAGCATTTT.

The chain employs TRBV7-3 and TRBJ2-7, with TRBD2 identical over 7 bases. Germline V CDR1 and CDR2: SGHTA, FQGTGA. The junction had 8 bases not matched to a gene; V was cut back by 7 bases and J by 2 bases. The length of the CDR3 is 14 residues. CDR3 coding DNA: TGTGCCAGCAAACTCCGGGCGGGGGCCTACGAGCAGTACTTC. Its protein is CASKLRAGAYEQYF.

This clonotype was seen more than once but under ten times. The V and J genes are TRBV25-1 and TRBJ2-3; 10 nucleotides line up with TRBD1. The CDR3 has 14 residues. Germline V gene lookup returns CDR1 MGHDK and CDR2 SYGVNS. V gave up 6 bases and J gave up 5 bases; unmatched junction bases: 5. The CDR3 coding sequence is TGTGCCAGCAGCGACAGGGGGCATGTAGATACGCAGTATTTT. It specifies CASSDRGHVDTQYF.

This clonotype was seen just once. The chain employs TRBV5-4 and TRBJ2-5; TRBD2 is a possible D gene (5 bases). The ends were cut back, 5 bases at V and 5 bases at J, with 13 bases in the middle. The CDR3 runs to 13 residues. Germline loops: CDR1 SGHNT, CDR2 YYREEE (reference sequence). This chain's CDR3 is CASSTQERETQYF. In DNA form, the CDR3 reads TGTGCCAGCAGTACCCAGGAGCGGGAGACCCAGTACTTC.